These 11 T cell receptor beta chains were all obtained from the same sample, sequenced in a study of blood T cell repertoires in COVID-19. Produced via immunoSEQ multiplex PCR; TCRdb's table is partial and in-frame only. The sample records 150,000 or so clones, around 86% being singletons. Sequencing input: peripheral blood. Receptors were obtained from an elderly man with acute or convalescent COVID-19.

The CDR3, as DNA: TGTGCCAGCAGCAAACTAGGGGTTGTCGGACAGGGGAACGCGTACACCTTC. Amino acids: CASSKLGVVGQGNAYTF. V usage is TRBV7-9 and J usage is TRBJ1-2; TRBD1 matches at 9 bases. Germline V gene sequence: CDR1 SEHNR, CDR2 FQNEAQ (reference sequence). CDR3 length: 17 amino acids. Trimming cost V 5 bases and J 11 bases; bases outside gene matches: 21.

This clone was detected only once. The chain is built from TRBV2 and TRBJ2-1, with 12 nucleotides matching TRBD2. The J segment lost 3 bases and the V segment lost 3 bases, leaving 3 bases of the junction unmatched. The germline CDR1 and CDR2 sequences are SNHLY and FYNNEI. CDR3 length: 16 amino acids. The CDR3 nucleotides are TGTGCCAGCAGTGAGACTAGCGGGGGTCACTACAATGAGCAGTTCTTC. Amino acid sequence: CASSETSGGHYNEQFF.

The chain combines TRBV29-1 with TRBJ1-1; D is perhaps TRBD1 (5 bases). Trimming shortened V by 7 bases and J by 0 bases, and 12 bases separated the two germline ends. CDR1 is SQVTM, CDR2 ANQGSEA, per germline. This CDR3 comprises 13 residues. CDR3 residues: CSGGRRLNTEAFF. CDR3 bases: TGCAGCGGGGGACGGAGGTTGAACACTGAAGCTTTCTTT.

The chain employs TRBV6-4 and TRBJ1-5; D gene uncertain. Trimming cost V 4 bases and J 7 bases, with 11 bases left between them. CDR1 is MRHNA and CDR2 is SNTAGT in the germline V gene. The CDR3 runs to 13 residues. CDR3 bases: TGTGCCAGCAGTGCTGAGGCAAAGCAGCCCCAGCATTTT. Its protein is CASSAEAKQPQHF.

The chain has TRBV27 and TRBJ1-1; tentatively, D is TRBD1 (5 bases). Germline V gene sequence: CDR1 MNHEY, CDR2 SMNVEV (reference sequence). The V gene lost 3 bases and the J gene lost 3 bases, with 17 bases spanning the gap. The CDR3 covers 16 residues. As DNA, the CDR3 is TGTGCCAGCAGTTTCCAAAACAGGTTAGAGGACACTGAAGCTTTCTTT. This sequence encodes CASSFQNRLEDTEAFF.

The rearrangement links TRBV5-1 to TRBJ2-3; TRBD2 matches 10 bases. CDR1 and CDR2 from the germline V gene are SGHRS and YFSETQ. The CDR3 contains 16 residues. Unmatched junction bases numbered 4, after V lost 1 base and J lost 2 bases. This CDR3 reads CASSLLAGDSTDTQYF. The CDR3 DNA follows: TGCGCCAGCAGCTTGCTAGCGGGGGACTCCACAGATACGCAGTATTTT. Variable domain in full (rest from reference TRBV5-1 and TRBJ2-3): KAGVTQTPRYLIKTRGQQVTLSCSPISGHRSVSWYQQTPGQGLQFLFEYFSETQRNKGNFPGRFSGRQFSNSRSEMNVSTLELGDSALYLCASSLLAGDSTDTQYFGPGTRLTVL.

This chain connects TRBV7-8 to TRBJ1-2; possible D gene TRBD1, 5 bases. The CDR3 length is 14 residues. V dropped 5 bases and J dropped 4 bases, with 14 bases sitting between them. The germline gives CDR1 SGHVS, CDR2 FQNEAQ. CDR3 in amino acids: CASSALGAVYGYTF. The CDR3 nucleotides read TGTGCCAGCAGCGCCTTAGGGGCCGTCTATGGCTACACCTTC.

This chain joins TRBV5-1 and TRBJ1-1, with D perhaps TRBD1 (5 bases). V was trimmed by 7 bases and J by 1 base, leaving 8 bases between them. Looked up from germline, CDR1 is SGHRS and CDR2 is YFSETQ. This CDR3 comprises 12 residues. The CDR3 region is CASSTANTEAFF. The CDR3 coding sequence is TGCGCCAGCTCGACAGCGAACACTGAAGCTTTCTTT.

The chain joins TRBV24-1 to TRBJ2-1, with unresolved D. Deletions cut 4 bases from V and 15 bases from J, with 15 bases between. There are 12 residues in the CDR3. Germline loops: CDR1 KGHDR, CDR2 SFDVKD. The CDR3 loop is CATSELTARWFF. The CDR3 coding sequence is TGTGCCACCAGTGAGCTGACGGCTAGGTGGTTCTTC.

V is TRBV5-1 and J is TRBJ1-1, with 8 bases aligning to TRBD1. The CDR3 has 14 residues. Germline-derived CDR1 and CDR2 are SGHRS and YFSETQ. J was trimmed by 5 bases and V by 4 bases; bases with no gene match: 7. Here the CDR3 DNA reads TGCGCCAGCAGCCTGGACAGGGAGGGTACTGAAGCTTTCTTT. Translated: CASSLDREGTEAFF.

This clone showed up just once. The chain uses TRBV6-5 and TRBJ1-1; D may be TRBD1 (5 bases). Germline lookup yields CDR1 MNHEY and CDR2 SVGAGI. CDR3 size: 12 residues. The germline V and J ends were trimmed by 8 bases and 7 bases, with 14 bases remaining between them. DNA of the CDR3: TGTGCCAGCGAATCGAAAAGGGGTGAAGCTTTCTTT. Protein product: CASESKRGEAFF.